Sequencing of this T cell receptor beta chain was carried out in a study of blood T cells in healthy people across ages. With 3 bases clipped from V and 2 bases from J, the junction kept 4 bases outside the gene matches. CDR3 length equals 14 residues. CDR1 is DFQATT and CDR2 is SNEGSKA in the germline V gene (reference sequence). Whole-study findings and limits: Naive and antigen-experienced cells were not separated, limiting conclusive comparison.

As to this clonotype: No antigen is known for it.

Primed by a sample-barcoded 5' primer and a J-beta primer mix, a second PCR proceeded for 7 to 11 cycles. A single record per CDR3 protein comes from TCRdb applying MiXCR to the 5' RACE reads. This sample has over 500,000 distinct CDR3 sequences, with roughly half found just once. This TCR came from a woman at least 80 years old in good health. V gene TRBV20-1 combines with J gene TRBJ2-3, with 8 bases identical to TRBD2. Sequenced input: blood. The CDR3 region has the DNA TGCAGTGCTAGCGTCGGGGGGGACACAGATACGCAGTATTTT. Protein product: CSASVGGDTDTQYF.